This entry is about one TCR beta chain. This specimen belongs to a study of graft-versus-host responses after intestinal transplantation. The wider study: Anti-thymocyte globulin served as induction for all recipients, who then took tacrolimus and steroids for around 3 years.

V lost 1 base to trimming and J lost 0 bases, with 5 bases between them. The CDR3 contains 14 residues. Germline assignment: CDR1 MDHEN and CDR2 SYDVKM. The starting material, graft tissue, was processed to release intraepithelial and lamina propria lymphocytes. Libraries were prepared by immunoSEQ multiplex PCR; TCRdb keeps only in-frame clonotypes and omits some of them. Here the sample spans around 18,000 clones, around 82% being singletons. Sequences were derived from ileum tissue, sampled 17 days after transplant. The receptor was isolated from a human patient who received an intestinal transplant, so some T cells may come from the graft donor. V is TRBV28 and J is TRBJ2-3; D ambiguous. The CDR3 protein is CASSLYGSTDTQYF. CDR3 DNA sequence: TGTGCCAGCAGTTTATACGGGAGCACAGATACGCAGTATTTT.